These 10 T cell receptor beta chains originate from one sample sequenced in a study of CD8+ T cells in alopecia areata (dated by TCRdb to 2017 to 2018). The library came from the immunoSEQ multiplex PCR assay. For TCR sequencing, RNA was extracted from every sample and reverse transcribed into cDNA to serve as template. TCRdb took over this immuneACCESS table, retaining in-frame rearrangements with V and J assigned. Such tables are incomplete; in checked studies, under half of the missing clones stem from an unresolved V gene, and the remainder is unexplained. The sample yields under 75,000 clones; approximately 46% were counted once. The ten largest clones represent 17% of the sample. The sample's time point label, in plain terms: baseline before oral tofacitinib. This specimen was CD8+ T cells sorted from blood, taken at week 0. The receptors were gathered from a human donor with alopecia areata.

This sequence joins TRBV19 and TRBJ2-7, with D possibly being TRBD1 or TRBD2 (5 bases each). This CDR3 is 13 amino acids long. In germline, CDR1 is LNHDA, CDR2 SQIVND (reference sequence). Trimming took off 3 bases at V and 12 bases at J, with 18 bases between the two ends. CDR3 sequence (DNA): TGTGCCAGTAGTATTCGGCGGCAGGGAGATAGGTACTTC. Its translation is CASSIRRQGDRYF.

This clone has more than one count but fewer than ten. Here the CDR3 reads CAISEPGHGNTEAFF. The CDR3 DNA sequence: TGTGCCATCAGTGAGCCGGGACACGGGAACACTGAAGCTTTCTTT. V and J are TRBV10-3 and TRBJ1-1; a weak D match, TRBD1 (6 bases). The V and J ends lost 2 bases and 1 base respectively, with 11 bases between them. This CDR3 region has 15 residues. The germline V gene encodes CDR1 ENHRY and CDR2 SYGVKD.

The chain combines TRBV7-9 with TRBJ2-5, with 7 bases fitting TRBD2. The germline gives CDR1 SEHNR, CDR2 FQNEAQ (reference sequence). The CDR3 extends over 15 amino acids. The junction had 11 bases not matched to a gene; V was cut back by 3 bases and J by 7 bases. CDR3 DNA sequence: TGTGCCAGCAGCTTCACCCACCAGAGCGGGGTGACCCAGTACTTC. Protein product: CASSFTHQSGVTQYF.

A few counts support this clone. The CDR3 DNA is TGTGCCAGCAGCTTAGTGGTGGGCGGGAGGTCCGGAAACGAGCAGTACTTC. Residues: CASSLVVGGRSGNEQYF. This chain uses TRBV7-9 with TRBJ2-7; 8 bases are a match to TRBD2. This CDR3 comprises 17 residues. Germline values: CDR1 SEHNR, CDR2 FQNEAQ (reference sequence). The J segment lost 5 bases and the V segment lost 1 base, leaving 13 bases of the junction unmatched.

CDR3 loop: CASSGLEGGYTF. The CDR3 DNA reads as TGTGCCAGCAGCGGACTCGAGGGGGGCTACACCTTC. The rearrangement uses TRBV9 and TRBJ1-2; D might be TRBD1 (5 bases). The V and J ends lost 3 bases and 8 bases respectively, with 11 bases between them. The CDR3 extends over 12 amino acids. CDR1 and CDR2 from the germline V gene are SGDLS and YYNGEE.

The chain is built from TRBV29-1 and TRBJ1-2; weak D call: TRBD1 (5 bases). Germline assignment: CDR1 SQVTM and CDR2 ANQGSEA. The CDR3 consists of 12 residues. The ends were cut back, 5 bases at V and 4 bases at J, with 11 bases in the middle. The CDR3 region has the DNA TGCAGCGTTCGCTCGGGGGGCTATGGCTACACCTTC. As protein: CSVRSGGYGYTF.

This sequence joins TRBV6-5 and TRBJ2-7; D perhaps matches TRBD1 (6 bases). Trimming left V 2 bases short and J 5 bases short, with 10 bases between. This CDR3 has 13 amino acids. Per the germline V gene, CDR1 is MNHEY and CDR2 is SVGAGI. The CDR3 coding sequence is TGTGCCAGCAGTTACCGAGGGGGAAACGAGCAGTACTTC. Translated, it gives CASSYRGGNEQYF.

This clone turned up a few times. The genes are TRBV25-1 and TRBJ1-4, with D possibly TRBD1 on 5 matching bases. In germline, CDR1 is MGHDK, CDR2 SYGVNS. The CDR3 sequence is 14 residues long. Trimming took 6 bases from V and 5 from J, leaving 13 bases between them. As DNA, the CDR3 is TGTGCCAGCAGGTCGCGGGGGGAGAATGAAAAACTGTTTTTT. Encoded protein: CASRSRGENEKLFF.

This clone has a handful of counts. The chain has TRBV29-1 and TRBJ1-1; maybe TRBD1 (5 bases). This CDR3 is 14 amino acids long. Trimming stripped 0 bases from V and 1 base from J, with 9 bases between. The V gene's germline CDR1 is SQVTM and CDR2 ANQGSEA. The DNA of the CDR3 is TGCAGCGTTGAAGATCTGACAGCGAACACTGAAGCTTTCTTT. It yields the protein CSVEDLTANTEAFF.

This clone was seen only a few times. The V gene is TRBV29-1, the J gene TRBJ2-5; 8 bases map to TRBD1. V shed 0 bases, J shed 0 bases, and the junction held 9 bases outside the gene matches. CDR3 length: 17 amino acids. Looked up from germline, CDR1 is SQVTM and CDR2 is ANQGSEA. CDR3 region: CSVEDLATGANQETQYF. CDR3 sequence (DNA): TGCAGCGTTGAAGATCTAGCGACAGGGGCCAACCAAGAGACCCAGTACTTC.